The 8 T cell receptor beta chains below were found in one sample sequenced in a study of T cells in Graves' hyperthyroidism and ophthalmopathy. Amplified TCR beta CDR3 regions derived from RNA transcripts. HTBI primers drove first-round RT-PCR of the TCR CDR3. TCRdb independently ran MiXCR on the multiplex PCR reads; one entry per CDR3 protein. The repertoire includes some 320,000 distinct CDR3 sequences, around 15% of them detected once, and approximately 35% sits in the top ten. The source material was blood. The receptor source for this set is a woman in her 40s with Graves' ophthalmopathy.

The chain couples TRBV7-8 to TRBJ1-5; 8 nucleotides match TRBD1. Germline CDR1 reads SGHVS; CDR2 reads FQNEAQ. This CDR3 comprises 21 residues. With 2 bases clipped from V and 11 bases from J, the junction kept 29 bases outside the gene matches. For the CDR3, the DNA is TGTGCCAGCAGCTTACGTTTCGCTCGACAGGGGTCCGTTTATATTAGCCAGTCCCAGCATTTT. Translation: CASSLRFARQGSVYISQSQHF.

This clonotype was seen many times. The CDR3 region is CASSSDGGRAANEQFF. As DNA, the CDR3 is TGTGCCAGCAGTTCCGACGGCGGGAGGGCCGCGAATGAGCAGTTCTTC. The chain is built from TRBV12-3 or TRBV12-4 and TRBJ2-1, with 9 positions matching TRBD2. With 4 bases clipped from V and 7 bases from J, the junction kept 11 bases outside the gene matches. The CDR3 sequence is 16 residues long.

This clonotype came up a few times. This sequence joins TRBV19 and TRBJ1-1, with 9 bases identical to TRBD1. V was clipped by 4 bases and J by 5 bases; unmatched bases: 5. The CDR3 has 14 amino acids. Germline lookup yields CDR1 LNHDA and CDR2 SQIVND (reference sequence). CDR3 amino acids: CASSTGTGSTEAFF. In DNA, the CDR3 is TGTGCCAGTAGTACCGGGACAGGGAGTACTGAAGCTTTCTTT.

This clonotype was detected ten times or more. This chain links TRBV6-5 with TRBJ1-2; no definite D call. The V and J ends lost 0 bases and 8 bases respectively, with 10 bases between them. Germline V gene data show CDR1 as MNHEY and CDR2 as SVGAGI. CDR3 size: 13 residues. The DNA for the CDR3 is TGTGCCAGCAGTTACTCCTATGACTGGGGCTACACCTTC. The encoded protein is CASSYSYDWGYTF.

This clonotype was seen ten or more times. The CDR3 DNA is TGTGCCAGCAGCCAAGCGGACAGGAGTCGATACAATGAGCAGTTCTTC. Amino acid sequence: CASSQADRSRYNEQFF. The chain combines TRBV3-1 with TRBJ2-1; 7 nucleotides agree with TRBD1. The CDR3 is made up of 16 amino acids. CDR1 and CDR2 from the germline V gene are LGHDT and YNNKEL (reference sequence). The V segment lost 1 base and the J segment 4 bases; nucleotides outside the gene matches: 7.

This clonotype came up a few times. This chain connects TRBV7-9 to TRBJ2-5, with 9 positions matching TRBD2. The CDR3 is 16 residues long. The junction had 5 bases not matched to a gene; V was cut back by 0 bases and J by 3 bases. CDR1 is SEHNR and CDR2 is FQNEAQ in the germline V gene (reference sequence). This CDR3 reads CASSLAIAGVEETQYF. CDR3 nucleotide sequence: TGTGCCAGCAGCTTAGCGATAGCGGGAGTCGAAGAGACCCAGTACTTC.

The V and J genes are TRBV7-8 and TRBJ1-3; the match to TRBD1 covers 8 bases. V shed 5 bases and J 1 base; nucleotides not matched to a gene: 4. Germline CDR1 reads SGHVS; CDR2 reads FQNEAQ. This CDR3 has 15 amino acids. The CDR3: CASSADRASGNTIYF. The CDR3, as DNA: TGTGCCAGCAGCGCGGACAGGGCGTCTGGAAACACCATATATTTT. Full variable domain (missing parts from reference TRBV7-8 and TRBJ1-3): GAGVSQSPRYKVAKRGQDVALRCDPISGHVSLFWYQQALGQGPEFLTYFQNEAQLDKSGLPSDRFFAERPEGSVSTLKIQRTQQEDSAVYLCASSADRASGNTIYFGEGSWLTVV.

This clonotype was detected ten times or more. This rearrangement joins TRBV28 to TRBJ2-7, with D possibly being TRBD1 (6 bases). Trimming stripped 8 bases from V and 2 bases from J, with 16 bases between. The CDR3 length is 14 residues. In germline, CDR1 is MDHEN, CDR2 SYDVKM. CDR3 DNA: TGTGCCAGCGGGGGTGGGGGCGGCCCCTACGAGCAGTACTTC. Translated: CASGGGGGPYEQYF.